This record covers a single T cell receptor beta chain. Its antigen remains unknown. There were TCR beta CDR3 regions amplified from RNA transcripts. The HTBI primer set drove a first-round RT-PCR of the TCR CDR3. TCRdb itself ran the multiplex PCR reads through MiXCR, one entry per CDR3 protein. The data contain nearly 600,000 distinct CDR3 sequences, 14% of them singletons. CDR3 size: 18 residues. The ends were cut back, 1 base at V and 0 bases at J, with 13 bases in the middle. The sample originates from a study of T cells in Graves' hyperthyroidism and ophthalmopathy. Study-wide results and limits: Classification by a 13 V-J model distinguished ophthalmopathy from stable hyperthyroidism.

Each ophthalmopathy patient scored at least 3 on the Clinical Activity Score and at least 4 on NOSPECS grade, with duration under 3 months. Reasons for excluding patients were uncontrolled infection, other autoimmune disease, pregnancy or lactation. Diagnosis rested on symptoms, serum thyroxine and TRAb, thyroid ultrasound, and orbital computed tomography. The chain uses TRBV12-3 or TRBV12-4 and TRBJ1-6, with D possibly TRBD1 on 6 matching bases. This receptor was identified in a young woman with Graves' ophthalmopathy. The sample comprised blood. The CDR3 protein is CASSLGQGLSSYNSPLHF. The CDR3 DNA sequence: TGTGCCAGCAGTTTAGGGCAGGGGCTGAGCTCCTATAATTCACCCCTCCACTTT.